One TCR beta chain is described in this entry. What it binds is unknown. The sample belongs to a study of response to subunit inactivated influenza vaccine. Each CDR3 protein is one row after TCRdb ran MiXCR on the RT-PCR reads. The sample holds about 300,000 distinct CDR3 sequences, roughly 20% seen once. The CDR3 covers 16 residues. V dropped 3 bases and J dropped 4; count of bases not matched to a gene: 8. Germline V lookup: CDR1 DFQATT, CDR2 SNEGSKA (reference sequence). Points from the study as a whole: Few additional T cells are recruited per seasonal influenza vaccination, authors suggested.

The chain links TRBV20-1 to TRBJ2-2; 10 nucleotides align to TRBD1. The sequence was collected from a man aged 50 to 75 who received an inactivated influenza vaccine. Here the sequenced sample was PBMCs from blood, taken about 19 months after vaccination. As DNA, the CDR3 is TGCAGTGCTAGCCCCTCGACAGGGGGCTCCACCGGGGAGCTGTTTTTT. It is translated as CSASPSTGGSTGELFF.